This T cell receptor beta chain comes out of a study of Ad26.COV2.S vaccination and SARS-CoV-2 variants. Overall study findings and caveats: Among vaccine recipients, spike-specific TCR breadth exceeded that of placebo recipients.

Turning to this clone: Antigen: not known.

Some clones are missing from TCRdb's copy, which holds only in-frame ones; the method was immunoSEQ multiplex PCR. The sample holds hundreds of thousands of clones, over 75% seen once. Germline V gene data show CDR1 as MGHRA and CDR2 as YSYEKL. V dropped 3 bases and J dropped 11 bases, with 16 bases sitting between them. The CDR3 has 13 residues. The treatment is: some 20 received Ad26.COV2.S at low or high dose, single or two shots; about 5 received placebo; per-sample allocation not given. Sampling was performed 63 days after the first vaccine or placebo injection. The sequencing here drew on peripheral blood, taken in a trial of Ad26.COV2.S vaccine versus placebo. The sequence was collected from a person aged 18 to 59 who received the Ad26.COV2.S COVID-19 vaccine or a placebo. The chain couples TRBV4-1 to TRBJ1-1; D unresolved. Here the CDR3 reads CASSQIGLRPAFF. CDR3 coding DNA: TGCGCCAGCAGCCAGATCGGACTCCGACCGGCTTTCTTT.